The clone carrying this T cell receptor beta chain has just a few counts. The source of the sample is a study of T cell responses to AZD1222 COVID-19 vaccine. CDR1 and CDR2 (germline): LGHNA, YNFKEQ. This CDR3 has 14 amino acids. The ends were cut back, 3 bases at V and 13 bases at J, with 21 bases in the middle. The table came from immunoSEQ multiplex PCR; TCRdb's copy has only in-frame clones and leaves some out. The top ten clones hold around a tenth of a sample with some 120,000 clones, around 82% of them seen once. This sequence was found in an adult in good health. The sequencing here drew on peripheral blood, taken on day 0 of AZD1222 vaccination. The genes are TRBV4-2 and TRBJ1-2, with D unclear. CDR3 in amino acids: CASSHNLKSDLGTF. The DNA of the CDR3 is TGTGCCAGCAGCCATAATCTCAAGTCTGACCTGGGCACCTTC.